This T cell receptor beta chain was sequenced for a study of post-analysis software for immune sequencing data (dated by TCRdb to 2015 to 2017). For the wider study: Recorded disease courses included relapsing-remitting, secondary progressive and progressive-relapsing multiple sclerosis, with some patients lacking subtype annotation. A subset of samples was prepared in parallel using single-end sample barcoding, then pooled and co-amplified after Illumina adapter ligation. Patient repertoires were compared against about twelve previously published healthy control repertoires from donors aged roughly 6 to 26 years. The study at large found these results: The control group was slightly older than the multiple sclerosis patient group. Direct clustering with F measure revealed strong co-clustering of samples prepared in the same batch, which led to a batch-effect correction. Roughly 5 TRBV segments, including TRBV5-6, TRBV5-1 and TRBV20-1, were significantly more frequent in patients than controls. Multiple sclerosis patients had significantly lower normalized Chao1 diversity than controls, a result that suggests substantial peripheral T-cell clonal expansion.

Looking up the germline V gene (reference sequence) yields CDR1 SEHNR and CDR2 FQNEAQ. Cut back by 1 base and 8 bases, the V and J ends lie 8 bases apart. Inclusive of the bounding cysteine and phenylalanine, the CDR3 is 12 residues long. Only the CDR3 DNA is retained, 36 bases long and in frame from the first base. This clonotype turned up a few times. Its antigen remains unidentified. No base-level quality is on record; no much larger clone is a single base apart. The library came from PCR. Sequenced using an Illumina HiSeq 2500. To reduce PCR and sequencing biases, unique molecular identifiers were built into the TCR beta cDNA libraries. Per 1 to 10 million input T cells, some 500,000 cDNA molecules were obtained, such that each molecule approximated one T cell. The patient libraries were prepared and sequenced using the same protocol as the earlier healthy control dataset. Within a given batch, samples were prepared together, multiplexed and sequenced on the same HiSeq lane. The original pipeline was this. Raw barcoded reads were processed with MIGEC, discarding single-read molecular identifier groups before consensus assembly and CDR3 extraction. VDJtools was used for post-analysis of the clonotype tables, and diversity was normalized by down-sampling every dataset to the size of the smallest sample. In repertoire overlap clustering, CDR3 amino acid sequences, but not nucleotide sequences, were matched to correct batch-related cross-sample contamination. TCRdb reworked the public reads: Q25 trimming with fastp, MiXCR clone assembly, productive beta chains retained. Each entry merges the rows of one CDR3 protein and shows their most common DNA and genes. The V and J calls were determined by TCRdb, not by the authors. In this sample the table shows hundreds of thousands of distinct CDR3 sequences, roughly 27% of which occur a single time. The top ten constitute 0.5% to 0.6% of the sample.

TCR beta repertoires were profiled from peripheral blood of roughly 13 young patients with multiple sclerosis to demonstrate the VDJtools post-analysis software. Multiple sclerosis patients were children and adolescents aged about 6 to 16 years. Sequencing was performed on blood. Rearrangement joined TRBV7-9 to TRBJ1-2; the D gene cannot be named for sure. This TCR was recovered from a girl between 5 and 17 years old with multiple sclerosis. The nucleotides are TGTGCCAGCAGCTTAGGCGGAGAGGGCTACACCTTC. Its protein is CASSLGGEGYTF. The full variable domain, with segments outside the CDR3 supplied by the reference TRBV7-9 and TRBJ1-2 proteins, appears as DTGVSQNPRHKITKRGQNVTFRCDPISEHNRLYWYRQTLGQGPEFLTYFQNEAQLEKSRLLSDRFSAERPKGSFSTLEIQRTEQGDSAMYLCASSLGGEGYTFGSGTRLTVV.